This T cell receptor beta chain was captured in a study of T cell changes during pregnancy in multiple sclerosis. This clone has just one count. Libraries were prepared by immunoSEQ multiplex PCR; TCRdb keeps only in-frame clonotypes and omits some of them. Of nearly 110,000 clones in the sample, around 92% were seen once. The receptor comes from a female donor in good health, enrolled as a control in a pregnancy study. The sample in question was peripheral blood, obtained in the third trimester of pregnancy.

For the CDR3, the DNA is TGTGCCAGCAGCTGGAGGGGGCCGAACAATGAGCAGTTCTTC. It codes for CASSWRGPNNEQFF. The V gene is TRBV7-2, the J gene TRBJ2-1, with a weak D call TRBD1 (7 bases). The V end lost 4 bases, the J end lost 5 bases, and 12 bases lay between the germline ends. Germline assignment: CDR1 SGHTA and CDR2 FQGNSA. This CDR3 comprises 14 residues.